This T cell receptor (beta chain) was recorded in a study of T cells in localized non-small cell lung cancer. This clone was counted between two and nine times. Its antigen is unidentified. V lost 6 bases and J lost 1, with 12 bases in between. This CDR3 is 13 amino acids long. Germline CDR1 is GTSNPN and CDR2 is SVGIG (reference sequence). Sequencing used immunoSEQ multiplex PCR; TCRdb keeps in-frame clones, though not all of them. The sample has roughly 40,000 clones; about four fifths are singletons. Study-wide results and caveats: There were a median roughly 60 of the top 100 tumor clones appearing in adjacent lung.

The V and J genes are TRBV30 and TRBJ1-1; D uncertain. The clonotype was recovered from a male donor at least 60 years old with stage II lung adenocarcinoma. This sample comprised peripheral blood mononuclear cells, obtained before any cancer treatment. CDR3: CACSRRQNTEAFF. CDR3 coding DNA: TGTGCCTGCTCCAGGCGTCAGAACACTGAAGCTTTCTTT.